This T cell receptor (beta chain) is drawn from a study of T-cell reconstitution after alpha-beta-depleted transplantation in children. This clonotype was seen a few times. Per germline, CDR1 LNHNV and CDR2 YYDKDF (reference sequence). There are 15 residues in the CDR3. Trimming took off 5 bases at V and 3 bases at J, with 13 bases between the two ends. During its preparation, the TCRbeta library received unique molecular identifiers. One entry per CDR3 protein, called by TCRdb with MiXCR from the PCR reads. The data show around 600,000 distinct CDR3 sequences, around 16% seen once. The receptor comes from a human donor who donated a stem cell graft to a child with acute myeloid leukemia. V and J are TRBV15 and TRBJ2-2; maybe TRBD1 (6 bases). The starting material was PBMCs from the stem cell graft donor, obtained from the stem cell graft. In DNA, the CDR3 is TGTGCCACCAGCTCACGCCAGGGGTACACCGGGGAGCTGTTTTTT. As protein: CATSSRQGYTGELFF.